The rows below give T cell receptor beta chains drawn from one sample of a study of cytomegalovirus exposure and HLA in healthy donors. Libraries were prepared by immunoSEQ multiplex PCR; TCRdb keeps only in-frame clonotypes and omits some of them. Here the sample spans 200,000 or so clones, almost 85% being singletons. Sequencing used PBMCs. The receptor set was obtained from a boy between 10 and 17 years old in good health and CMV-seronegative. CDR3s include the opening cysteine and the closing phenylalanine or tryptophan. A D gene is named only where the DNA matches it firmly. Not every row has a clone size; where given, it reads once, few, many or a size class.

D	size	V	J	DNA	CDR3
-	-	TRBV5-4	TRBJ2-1	TGTGCCAGCAGCTCCACTAGGGATGAGCAGTTCTTC	CASSSTRDEQFF
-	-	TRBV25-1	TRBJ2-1	TGTGCCAGCAGTGAAACAGGATCCTACAATGAGCAGTTCTTC	CASSETGSYNEQFF
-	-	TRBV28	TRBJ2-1	TGTGCCAGCAGAGGAGTCCATGAGCAGTTCTTC	CASRGVHEQFF
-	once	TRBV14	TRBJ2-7	TGTGCCAGCAGCCAACCAAGGGGCGAGCAGTACTTC	CASSQPRGEQYF
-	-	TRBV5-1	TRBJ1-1	TGCGCCAGCAGCTTGGTACAGACCGGTGTGACTGAAGCTTTCTTT	CASSLVQTGVTEAFF
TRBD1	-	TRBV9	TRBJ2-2	TGTGCCAGCAGCGTAGAGGGGGCGCATTACACCGGGGAGCTGTTTTTT	CASSVEGAHYTGELFF
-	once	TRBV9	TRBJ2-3	TGTGCCAGCAGCCATCCAGGGGTGTTCACAGATACGCAGTATTTT	CASSHPGVFTDTQYF
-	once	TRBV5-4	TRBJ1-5	TGTGCCAGCAGCTTGATTCCTGGAGGTCAGCAGAGCCAGCCCCAGCATTTT	CASSLIPGGQQSQPQHF
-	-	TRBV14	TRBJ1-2	TGTGCCAGCAGCCAAGAGGTCCGGGATCACACCTTC	CASSQEVRDHTF
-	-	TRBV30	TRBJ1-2	TGTGCCTGGAGTTCCCAGGGATGGTATGGCTACACCTTC	CAWSSQGWYGYTF
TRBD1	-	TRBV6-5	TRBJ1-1	TGTGCCAGCAGTTACTCGGACAGGGGCACTGAAGCTTTCTTT	CASSYSDRGTEAFF
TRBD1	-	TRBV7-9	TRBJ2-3	TGTGCCAGCAGCCCGGACAGGGCCTCCCAGGATACGCAGTATTTT	CASSPDRASQDTQYF
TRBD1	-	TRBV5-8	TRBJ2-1	TGTGCCAGCAGCCCTACCGGGACAGGGGGTCCCCATGAGCAGTTCTTC	CASSPTGTGGPHEQFF
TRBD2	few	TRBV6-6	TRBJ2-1	TGTGCCAGCAGGAAGACTAGCGGGAGTGTCAATGAGCAGTTCTTC	CASRKTSGSVNEQFF
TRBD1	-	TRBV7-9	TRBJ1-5	TGTGCCAGCAGCCCCGGTGTGGGACAGGGAGATAGCAATCAGCCCCAGCATTTT	CASSPGVGQGDSNQPQHF
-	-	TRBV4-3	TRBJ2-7	TGCGCCAGCAGCCAAGATGTCACAGCCTACGAGCAGTACTTC	CASSQDVTAYEQYF
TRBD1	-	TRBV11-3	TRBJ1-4	TGTGCCAGCAGCCCCCGGACAGGGACGCCTAATGAAAAACTGTTTTTT	CASSPRTGTPNEKLFF
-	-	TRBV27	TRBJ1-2	TGTGCCAGCTCCGGGACTGATAACTATGGCTACACCTTC	CASSGTDNYGYTF
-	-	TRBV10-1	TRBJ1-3	TGCGCCAGCTCCCCGGACAGATCGGGAAACACCATATATTTT	CASSPDRSGNTIYF
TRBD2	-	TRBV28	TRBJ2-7	TGTGCCAGCTATCCGGGAGGGCCCCTATACGAGCAGTACTTC	CASYPGGPLYEQYF
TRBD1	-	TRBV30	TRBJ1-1	TGTGCCTGGAGTTACCGAGACAGGGGTAAGAACACTGAAGCTTTCTTT	CAWSYRDRGKNTEAFF
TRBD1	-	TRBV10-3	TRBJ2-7	TGTGCCATCAGCGATCCGAGACAGGGGGCCTACGAGCAGTACTTC	CAISDPRQGAYEQYF
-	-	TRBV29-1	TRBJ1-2	TGCAGCGTCTTACAGGGAAAGGACTATGGCTACACCTTC	CSVLQGKDYGYTF
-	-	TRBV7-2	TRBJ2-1	TGTGCCAGCAGCCTGACTTGGATTAACCCATACAATGAGCAGTTCTTC	CASSLTWINPYNEQFF
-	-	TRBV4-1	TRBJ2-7	TGCGCCAGCAGCCACACCGGGACATCCTCCTACGAGCAGTACTTC	CASSHTGTSSYEQYF
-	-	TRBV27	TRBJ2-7	TGTGCCAGCAGTTTACGGGAAACCTACGAGCAGTACTTC	CASSLRETYEQYF
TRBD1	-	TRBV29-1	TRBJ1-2	TGCAGCGTTGGACAGGGAGACTCTGGCTACACCTTC	CSVGQGDSGYTF
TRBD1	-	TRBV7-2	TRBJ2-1	TGTGCCAGCAGCTTCAAGACAGGGCATGAGCAGTTCTTC	CASSFKTGHEQFF
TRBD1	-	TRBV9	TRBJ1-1	TGTGCCAGCAGCGTAGATCCCGGGACAGGGGCAATGAACACTGAAGCTTTCTTT	CASSVDPGTGAMNTEAFF
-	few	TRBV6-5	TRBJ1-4	TGTGCCAGCAGTTCGGACAGCGAGCTTGTAAAACTGTTTTTT	CASSSDSELVKLFF
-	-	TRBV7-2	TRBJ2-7	TGTGCCAGCAGCTTTCCGGGATTTCCTTCCTACGAGCAGTACTTC	CASSFPGFPSYEQYF
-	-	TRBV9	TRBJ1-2	TGTGCCAGCAGCGTCGCAGGTTCTAACTATGGCTACACCTTC	CASSVAGSNYGYTF
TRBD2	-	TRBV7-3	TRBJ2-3	TGTGCCAGCAGCCCGAGGCGGGGGACTACCCGTCCCGATACGCAGTATTTT	CASSPRRGTTRPDTQYF
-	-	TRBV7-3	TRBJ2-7	TGTGCCAGCAGTTCAGGACTGGAAAGATACGAGCAGTACTTC	CASSSGLERYEQYF
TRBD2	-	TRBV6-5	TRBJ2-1	TGTGCCAGCAGCTCCCTAGCGGGAGTGGGTGAGCAGTTCTTC	CASSSLAGVGEQFF
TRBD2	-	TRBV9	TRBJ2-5	TGTGCCAGCAGCCCCGGACTAGCGGGAGGAGGAGAGACCCAGTACTTC	CASSPGLAGGGETQYF
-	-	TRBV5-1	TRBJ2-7	TGCGCCAGCAGCGCCGGTTACGAGCAGTACTTC	CASSAGYEQYF